The following is a T cell receptor beta chain sequence with its context. Its antigen remains unknown. CD45RO-negative CD8 cells positively selected for CCR7 made up the naive population, which excluded terminally differentiated effector memory CD45RA+ cells. The sample comes from a study of shared clonotypes between healthy human individuals. Germline loops: CDR1 MDHEN, CDR2 SYDVKM. Trimming at V came to 5 bases and at J to 7 bases, leaving 3 bases not matched to a gene. This CDR3 spans 13 amino acids. Data came from immunoSEQ multiplex PCR; TCRdb stores just in-frame clones and leaves some out. The table lists some 2 million clones, about 95% of them singletons, with 0.85% to 1.3% in the top ten. Study results and limitations: Approximately 5.1% was the fraction of naive CD4 clonotypes found shared across a few donors.

Sequenced material: naive CD8+ T cells sorted from blood. This sequence joins TRBV28 and TRBJ1-4, with TRBD1 matching over 8 bases. This clonotype was obtained from a man younger than 35 in good health. CDR3 coding DNA: TGTGCCAGCAGTCTCGACAGGGGTGAAAAACTGTTTTTT. Translation gives CASSLDRGEKLFF.